The rows below give T cell receptor beta chains drawn from one sample of a study of blood T cell repertoires in COVID-19. The repertoire was sequenced with immunoSEQ multiplex PCR; TCRdb's copy has only in-frame clones and lacks some. This table has roughly 70,000 clones, about 80% appearing once. The sample consisted of peripheral blood. The origin of the receptors is a man in his 70s who had recovered from COVID-19. Each CDR3 is given with its conserved first and last residue. D genes are given only for firm matches. The size of a clone is reported for some rows only, either as once, few or many, or as a class for expanded clones.

TGTGCCAGCAGTACCCCCCTCGGAGCGGGGGGTTTCACAGATACGCAGTATTTT	CASSTPLGAGGFTDTQYF	TRBV6-2/TRBV6-3	NA	TRBJ2-3	TRBD2
TGTGCCAGCAGTTTATCGTGGAGTTATACCGGGGAGCTGTTTTTT	CASSLSWSYTGELFF	TRBV27	NA	TRBJ2-2	NA
TGTGCCAGCAGTTACGTCGTGGGTCTAGGGGCTGGGGCCAACGTCCTGACTTTC	CASSYVVGLGAGANVLTF	TRBV6-2/TRBV6-3	NA	TRBJ2-6	NA
TGTGCCAGCTCACTGCTGACAGGGAGCTACGAGCAGTACTTC	CASSLLTGSYEQYF	TRBV18	once	TRBJ2-7	TRBD1
TGTGCCAGCAGTTACTTGTCCAGTCTGAGCAATCAGCCCCAGCATTTT	CASSYLSSLSNQPQHF	TRBV6-6	few	TRBJ1-5	NA
TGTGCCAGCAGCTTGGGCCAGTCCTCAAACATTCAGTACTTC	CASSLGQSSNIQYF	TRBV5-4	NA	TRBJ2-4	NA
TGTGCCAGCAGCTTACTTGGGCACACCGGGGAGCTGTTTTTT	CASSLLGHTGELFF	TRBV7-9	NA	TRBJ2-2	NA
TGTGCCAGCAAAGACGGGGGGCGAGACTACAATGAGCAGTTCTTC	CASKDGGRDYNEQFF	TRBV7-2	NA	TRBJ2-1	NA
TGTGCCAGCAGTGTTTTACAGCGGGAGTTTCAAGAGACCCAGTACTTC	CASSVLQREFQETQYF	TRBV7-8	NA	TRBJ2-5	TRBD2
TGTGCCAGCAGCCAAGGTGGGGGGACGAACACTGAAGCTTTCTTT	CASSQGGGTNTEAFF	TRBV7-9	NA	TRBJ1-1	NA
TGTGCCACCAGTGATTCTGTAGCGGGGGGGCTTTCGGAGACCCAGTACTTC	CATSDSVAGGLSETQYF	TRBV24-1	NA	TRBJ2-5	TRBD2
TGTGCCAGCAGTCTGGGGGCGAGGGACACTGAAGCTTTCTTT	CASSLGARDTEAFF	TRBV6-5	NA	TRBJ1-1	NA
TGTGCCTGGAGTAGGGACAGGGTAGATTCACCCCTCCACTTT	CAWSRDRVDSPLHF	TRBV30	NA	TRBJ1-6	TRBD1
TGTGCCAGCAGCTTAGTCGCCGGGATCGCTGAAGCTTTCTTT	CASSLVAGIAEAFF	TRBV7-9	NA	TRBJ1-1	NA
TGTGCCAGCAGCAAAGATAGACAGAACTATGGCTACACCTTC	CASSKDRQNYGYTF	TRBV7-8	NA	TRBJ1-2	NA
TGTGCCAGCAGCTTAGCGGCAGGGGGCGCTTCAAGCACCGGGGAGCTGTTTTTT	CASSLAAGGASSTGELFF	TRBV11-3	NA	TRBJ2-2	TRBD1
TGTGCCAGCAGTGAATTGGGACAGGGGTTTAATTCACCCCTCCACTTT	CASSELGQGFNSPLHF	TRBV6-1	NA	TRBJ1-6	TRBD1
TGCGCCAGCAGCCAAGACTGGGACAGGGGTTCTGAAGCTTTCTTT	CASSQDWDRGSEAFF	TRBV4-3	NA	TRBJ1-1	TRBD1
TGTGCCAGCAGCTTATGGGGGGGACAGGAGGGAGAGACCCAGTACTTC	CASSLWGGQEGETQYF	TRBV7-9	NA	TRBJ2-5	NA
TGTGCCAGCAACAAGGGACAGGGTCACACTGAAGCTTTCTTT	CASNKGQGHTEAFF	TRBV27	NA	TRBJ1-1	TRBD1
TGCGCCAGCAGCCGATCGGGAGCAGGAAACACCATATATTTT	CASSRSGAGNTIYF	TRBV4-3	NA	TRBJ1-3	NA
TGTGCCGTTCTTTCCGGGACAGGGGTTGGACTGTTTTTT	CAVLSGTGVGLFF	TRBV6-5	NA	TRBJ1-4	TRBD1
TGTGCCAGCAGCTCAAGTTCAGGGGACAATCAGCCCCAGCATTTT	CASSSSSGDNQPQHF	TRBV7-2	NA	TRBJ1-5	NA
TGCAGCGTCACCGAGGGGGCAGGGGAAAAACTGTTTTTT	CSVTEGAGEKLFF	TRBV29-1	NA	TRBJ1-4	TRBD1
TGTGCCAGCAGCGGGACAGTTAGGGAGAATTCACCCCTCCACTTT	CASSGTVRENSPLHF	TRBV11-2	once	TRBJ1-6	TRBD1
TGTGCCAGCAGCAAGGGGCGGGGTTGCTACGAGCAGTACTTC	CASSKGRGCYEQYF	TRBV21-1	few	TRBJ2-7	NA
TGTGCCAGCAGTCCCTTCCCGCCGGGACAGCATAACTATGGCTACACCTTC	CASSPFPPGQHNYGYTF	TRBV27	NA	TRBJ1-2	TRBD1
TGTGCCAGCAGCTTTACTAGCGGGAGGGCCCAGGTGGGGGAGCTGTTTTTT	CASSFTSGRAQVGELFF	TRBV7-2	once	TRBJ2-2	TRBD2
TGTGCCAGCAGCTTAGGAGCGGGCTCCTACGAGCAGTACTTC	CASSLGAGSYEQYF	TRBV7-8	NA	TRBJ2-7	NA
TGTGCCACCGCAGGGGAATACCAGGGGGGTACTAATGAAAAACTGTTTTTT	CATAGEYQGGTNEKLFF	TRBV7-9	NA	TRBJ1-4	TRBD1
TGTGCCAGCAGCCCTCGGACCGGGCGGACAAGGGAAAAACTGTTTTTT	CASSPRTGRTREKLFF	TRBV28	few	TRBJ1-4	NA
TGTGCCAGCAGTCTCACCCGGGAACATTCACCCCTCCACTTT	CASSLTREHSPLHF	TRBV27	few	TRBJ1-6	NA
TGCGCCAGCAGCGAGACTAGCGGGGGGGCGGAGACCCAGTACTTC	CASSETSGGAETQYF	TRBV5-1	NA	TRBJ2-5	TRBD2
TGTGCCAGCAGTTTATCTCTCTTACTAGCGGGAGAGGCAGATACGCAGTATTTT	CASSLSLLLAGEADTQYF	TRBV27	NA	TRBJ2-3	TRBD2
TGCGCCAGCAGCTTAATCTGGGGCACTAACTATGGCTACACCTTC	CASSLIWGTNYGYTF	TRBV5-1	NA	TRBJ1-2	NA
TGTGCCAGCAGCCCCAAAGACAGATTCCAATACAACACCGGGGAGCTGTTTTTT	CASSPKDRFQYNTGELFF	TRBV7-2	NA	TRBJ2-2	NA
TGTGCCAGCAGCTTCCAGGGGGCCGATGAGCAGTTCTTC	CASSFQGADEQFF	TRBV5-4	NA	TRBJ2-1	TRBD1
TGCGCCAGTACTAGCGGGGACTGGAATGAGCAGTTCTTC	CASTSGDWNEQFF	TRBV10-2	NA	TRBJ2-1	TRBD2
TGTGCCAGCAGCATCGCCGGGATGAACACTGAAGCTTTCTTT	CASSIAGMNTEAFF	TRBV7-9	few	TRBJ1-1	NA
TGTGCCAGCAGTGTCGGCGGGTCCTACGAGCAGTACTTC	CASSVGGSYEQYF	TRBV2	NA	TRBJ2-7	NA
TGTGCCAGCAGCCCCCGGACAGCTATAGGACAAGAGACCCAGTACTTC	CASSPRTAIGQETQYF	TRBV7-2	NA	TRBJ2-5	NA
TGTGCCAGCAGTCCCCGCACCAGGGGGCGGTGGGCTGAAGCTTTCTTT	CASSPRTRGRWAEAFF	TRBV28	NA	TRBJ1-1	TRBD1
TGCGCCAGCAGCTTGGCCCAGGGGCTCACAGATACGCAGTATTTT	CASSLAQGLTDTQYF	TRBV5-1	NA	TRBJ2-3	NA
TGTGCCAGTTCGGTCCGAGGGAACTCACCCCTCCACTTT	CASSVRGNSPLHF	TRBV12-3/TRBV12-4	NA	TRBJ1-6	NA